The 32 T cell receptor beta chains below come from one sample, sequenced in a study of blood T cell repertoires in COVID-19. Here immunoSEQ multiplex PCR was the method, and the copy in TCRdb shows in-frame clones only, minus some. The sample carries about 150,000 clones, less than 90% recorded once. Input material: PBMCs or T cells enriched from blood (not recorded which). These receptors all stem from a woman in her 50s who had been exposed to COVID-19.

The chain combines TRBV25-1 with TRBJ1-1, with D hard to call. Germline loops: CDR1 MGHDK, CDR2 SYGVNS. The CDR3 contains 12 residues. Trimming removed 1 base from V and 6 bases from J, with 6 bases in between. This CDR3 is CASSESLAEAFF. The CDR3 DNA reads as TGTGCCAGCAGTGAATCCCTAGCTGAAGCTTTCTTT.

The CDR3 bases are TGTGCCAGCAGCTACCTGCGACAGTACCACTATGGCTACACCTTC. Amino acid sequence: CASSYLRQYHYGYTF. This chain connects TRBV3-1 (or the pseudogene TRBV3-2) to TRBJ1-2; the D gene is possibly TRBD1 (5 bases). Germline V CDR1 and CDR2: LGHDT, YNNKEL (reference sequence). The V and J ends lost 5 bases and 3 bases respectively, with 16 bases between them. The CDR3 length is 15 residues.

The V call is TRBV4-3, the J call TRBJ2-6; the match to TRBD1 covers 8 bases. The CDR3 extends over 20 amino acids. V shed 0 bases, J shed 0 bases, and the junction held 10 bases outside the gene matches. Germline CDR1 and CDR2: LGHNA and YSLEER. The CDR3 region is CASSQDRWQGASSGANVLTF. The DNA for the CDR3 is TGCGCCAGCAGCCAAGATAGGTGGCAGGGGGCCAGCTCTGGGGCCAACGTCCTGACTTTC.

The chain has TRBV5-4 and TRBJ2-7; 9 bases line up with TRBD2. This CDR3 comprises 15 residues. Germline trimming cut 4 bases from V and 0 bases from J; bases unmatched to any gene: 5. Germline CDR1 and CDR2: SGHNT and YYREEE (reference sequence). The CDR3 region has the DNA TGTGCCAGCAGCCTAGCGGGGAAGAGCTCCTACGAGCAGTACTTC. As protein: CASSLAGKSSYEQYF.

The J gene is TRBJ1-1, the V gene TRBV12-3 or TRBV12-4; 7 bases are shared with TRBD1. The CDR3 has 13 residues. The ends lost 7 bases at V and 10 bases at J; junction bases unmatched: 12. CDR3 nucleotides: TGTGCCAGCAATCAAGGGGACAGAACATCAGCTTTCTTT. It codes for CASNQGDRTSAFF.

This clone turned up a few times. The chain combines TRBV30 with TRBJ2-1; tentative D call: TRBD1 (6 bases). Germline-derived CDR1 and CDR2 are GTSNPN and SVGIG (reference sequence). Trimming removed 5 bases at V and 3 bases at J, with 11 bases between. CDR3 length: 13 residues. This CDR3 is CAWDADSYNEQFF. As DNA, the CDR3 is TGTGCCTGGGACGCGGACAGCTACAATGAGCAGTTCTTC.

V usage is TRBV24-1 and J usage is TRBJ1-1; TRBD1 matches at 7 bases. CDR1 and CDR2 from the germline V gene are KGHDR and SFDVKD. With V trimmed by 3 bases and J by 10 bases, 10 bases remained unmatched. The CDR3 extends over 14 amino acids. CDR3 sequence reads: CATSDGTGAGGAFF. The CDR3 DNA reads TGTGCCACCAGTGATGGAACAGGGGCGGGTGGAGCTTTCTTT.

The chain carries TRBV7-7 and TRBJ2-3, with D perhaps TRBD1 (8 bases). CDR1 and CDR2 from the germline V gene are SSHAT and FNYEAQ (reference sequence). V lost 2 bases and J lost 2, with 11 bases in between. The CDR3 has 15 residues. The CDR3 nucleotides read TGTGCCAGCAGCTTAACAGGGGGGGCCACAGATACGCAGTATTTT. This encodes CASSLTGGATDTQYF.

The sample holds a few counts of this clone. V and J are TRBV5-8 and TRBJ1-4; 8 bases match TRBD1. This CDR3 has 17 amino acids. Trimming removed 0 bases from V and 0 bases from J; junction bases left unmatched: 4. Germline V gene lookup returns CDR1 SGHTS and CDR2 YDEGEE. Here the CDR3 reads CASSLGTGSATNEKLFF. CDR3 DNA: TGTGCCAGCAGCTTGGGGACAGGGTCTGCAACTAATGAAAAACTGTTTTTT. Full variable domain (outside the CDR3, taken from reference TRBV5-8 and TRBJ1-4): EAGVTQSPTHLIKTRGQQATLRCSPISGHTSVYWYQQALGLGLQFLLWYDEGEERNRGNFPPRFSGRQFPNYSSELNVNALELEDSALYLCASSLGTGSATNEKLFFGSGTQLSVL.

V usage is TRBV11-2 and J usage is TRBJ1-1; D is possibly TRBD1 (6 bases). The germline gives CDR1 SGHAT, CDR2 FQNNGV. This CDR3 has 15 amino acids. With 1 base removed from V and 5 bases from J, the gap between germline ends came to 14 bases. CDR3 sequence reads: CASSLVAGGRTEAFF. Written as DNA, the CDR3 is TGTGCCAGCAGCTTAGTTGCGGGGGGCAGGACTGAAGCTTTCTTT.

This sequence joins TRBV3-1 (or the pseudogene TRBV3-2) and TRBJ1-1; the D is unclear. Trimming cost V 4 bases and J 0 bases, with 18 bases left between them. The V gene's germline CDR1 is LGHDT and CDR2 YNNKEL (reference sequence). The CDR3 is 17 amino acids. The CDR3 sequence: CASSPRHGGPMNTEAFF. Written as DNA, the CDR3 is TGTGCCAGCAGCCCCCGCCACGGCGGTCCTATGAACACTGAAGCTTTCTTT.

This chain joins TRBV7-2 and TRBJ1-4; 7 positions agree with TRBD1. CDR3 length equals 15 residues. Germline trimming cut 5 bases from V and 8 bases from J; bases unmatched to any gene: 11. Germline V gene sequence: CDR1 SGHTA, CDR2 FQGNSA. CDR3 sequence reads: CASSTGQTLSEKLFF. The CDR3 DNA follows: TGTGCCAGCAGCACGGGACAGACCCTCTCCGAAAAACTGTTTTTT.

This clone was picked up a small number of times. The chain couples TRBV5-6 to TRBJ1-1; D not certain. Germline lookup yields CDR1 SGHDT and CDR2 YYEEEE. Trimming removed 1 base from V and 1 base from J, with 5 bases in between. The CDR3 covers 13 residues. CDR3 nucleotide sequence: TGTGCCAGCAGCTTGAGACAGAACACTGAAGCTTTCTTT. Translation gives CASSLRQNTEAFF.

This clone was counted between two and nine times. The chain recombines TRBV24-1 with TRBJ2-3, with 9 bases aligning to TRBD1. V shed 8 bases, J shed 4 bases, and the junction held 9 bases outside the gene matches. The CDR3 is 15 residues long. Germline V gene data show CDR1 as KGHDR and CDR2 as SFDVKD. The DNA of the CDR3 is TGTGCCACCATGAATGGAGGGACAGGGTCAGATACGCAGTATTTT. Its translation: CATMNGGTGSDTQYF.

The chain carries TRBV7-2 and TRBJ2-7; D may be TRBD1 (5 bases). Per germline, CDR1 SGHTA and CDR2 FQGNSA. The ends were cut back, 3 bases at V and 1 base at J, with 7 bases in the middle. The CDR3 loop spans 13 amino acids. The CDR3 coding sequence is TGTGCCAGCAGCTTGGGGCCTTCCTACGAGCAGTACTTC. It is translated as CASSLGPSYEQYF.

A single count supports this clone. The chain joins TRBV7-2 to TRBJ2-1, with 7 bases fitting TRBD1. CDR3 length: 15 amino acids. V shed 1 base and J 9 bases; nucleotides not matched to a gene: 9. The germline CDR1 and CDR2 sequences are SGHTA and FQGNSA. The CDR3 loop is CASSLEVAGDSEQFF. CDR3 bases: TGTGCCAGCAGCTTAGAAGTGGCCGGGGACAGTGAGCAGTTCTTC.

This chain links TRBV14 with TRBJ2-7; D might be TRBD2 (5 bases). The germline V and J ends were trimmed by 1 base and 2 bases, with 6 bases remaining between them. This CDR3 spans 13 amino acids. Germline CDR1 reads SGHDN; CDR2 reads FVKESK. CDR3: CASSQVAPYEQYF. The CDR3 nucleotides read TGTGCCAGCAGCCAAGTAGCGCCCTACGAGCAGTACTTC.

The V and J genes are TRBV6-6 and TRBJ1-2, with D perhaps TRBD1 (6 bases). The V gene lost 2 bases and the J gene lost 7 bases, with 11 bases spanning the gap. Germline V gene data show CDR1 as MNHNY and CDR2 as SVGAGI (reference sequence). The CDR3 extends over 13 amino acids. In DNA form, the CDR3 reads TGTGCCAGCAGTTACGGGGGCGCCTTTGGCTACACCTTC. This gives the protein CASSYGGAFGYTF.

In this sample, this clone turned up a few times. The V call is TRBV27, the J call TRBJ2-7; 7 positions match TRBD2. The CDR3 is 14 amino acids. CDR1 and CDR2 from the germline V gene are MNHEY and SMNVEV (reference sequence). Trimming at V came to 5 bases and at J to 2 bases, leaving 6 bases not matched to a gene. The CDR3 loop reads CASSLWGGTYEQYF. CDR3 nucleotide sequence: TGTGCCAGCAGTCTCTGGGGAGGGACCTACGAGCAGTACTTC.

The chain joins TRBV25-1 to TRBJ2-7; D gene uncertain. V gave up 3 bases and J gave up 1 base, with 10 bases separating them. This CDR3 is 14 amino acids long. Germline-derived CDR1 and CDR2 are MGHDK and SYGVNS. In nucleotides, the CDR3 is TGTGCCAGCAGTGAGCACGGAGATTCCTACGAGCAGTACTTC. Translating it yields CASSEHGDSYEQYF.

The genes are TRBV19 and TRBJ1-1; D call uncertain. The CDR3 totals 15 residues. The V gene's germline CDR1 is LNHDA and CDR2 SQIVND (reference sequence). The V and J ends lost 4 bases and 0 bases respectively, with 12 bases between them. The CDR3: CASSTPAGLNTEAFF. The CDR3 nucleotides read TGTGCCAGTAGTACCCCGGCAGGATTGAACACTGAAGCTTTCTTT.

The CDR3 loop is CSVETGWESYEQYF. DNA for the CDR3: TGCAGCGTCGAAACAGGGTGGGAATCCTACGAGCAGTACTTC. The chain couples TRBV29-1 to TRBJ2-7, with a possible D match to TRBD1 (6 bases). Germline CDR1 reads SQVTM; CDR2 reads ANQGSEA. The germline V and J ends were trimmed by 6 bases and 1 base, with 16 bases remaining between them. The CDR3 runs to 14 residues.

This chain connects TRBV4-3 to TRBJ1-2; D gene ambiguous. From germline, CDR1 is LGHNA and CDR2 YSLEER. Trimming shortened V by 0 bases and J by 2 bases, and 7 bases separated the two germline ends. The CDR3 runs 14 residues. The CDR3 bases are TGCGCCAGCAGCCAAGAGACCAGGAACTATGGCTACACCTTC. As protein: CASSQETRNYGYTF.

This chain joins TRBV4-2 and TRBJ1-1, with a weak D call TRBD1 (5 bases). There are 13 residues in the CDR3. Germline CDR1 LGHNA, CDR2 YNFKEQ. V lost 4 bases to trimming and J lost 5 bases, with 11 bases between them. CDR3 protein: CASSPLRGTEAFF. The CDR3 nucleotides are TGTGCCAGCAGCCCCCTCCGGGGGACTGAAGCTTTCTTT.

This chain connects TRBV5-4 to TRBJ1-1; D gene uncertain. Germline CDR1 SGHNT, CDR2 YYREEE (reference sequence). The CDR3 covers 14 residues. Trimming stripped 0 bases from V and 1 base from J, with 7 bases between. The CDR3 coding sequence is TGTGCCAGCAGCTTGGAGAGGGCGAACACTGAAGCTTTCTTT. It translates to CASSLERANTEAFF.

This chain uses TRBV12-5 with TRBJ2-2; D is possibly TRBD2 (5 bases). The CDR3 is 15 residues long. V dropped 2 bases and J dropped 5 bases, with 12 bases sitting between them. Germline loops: CDR1 LGHNT, CDR2 FRNRAP. The CDR3 nucleotides are TGTGCTAGTGGTTTGACGGTGGGAGAAACCGGGGAGCTGTTTTTT. This translates into CASGLTVGETGELFF.

V usage is TRBV24-1 and J usage is TRBJ2-1, with a tentative D call TRBD1 (5 bases). Germline V gives CDR1 KGHDR, CDR2 SFDVKD. This CDR3 is built from 15 residues. Trimming pared 2 bases from V and 8 bases from J, leaving 15 bases between. The CDR3 DNA sequence: TGTGCCACCAGTGATTCCGGGCAGGGCGCGGATGAGCAGTTCTTC. As protein: CATSDSGQGADEQFF.

V is TRBV5-6 and J is TRBJ1-2, with 12 bases that match TRBD1. CDR3 length: 16 amino acids. V dropped 3 bases and J dropped 2; count of bases not matched to a gene: 5. Germline values: CDR1 SGHDT, CDR2 YYEEEE. CDR3 region: CASSSMGQGANYGYTF. As DNA, the CDR3 is TGTGCCAGCAGCTCAATGGGACAGGGGGCAAACTATGGCTACACCTTC.

This clone was seen a single time. The genes are TRBV24-1 and TRBJ2-1, with 10 bases fitting TRBD2. This CDR3 comprises 15 residues. Germline loops: CDR1 KGHDR, CDR2 SFDVKD. The V and J ends lost 6 bases and 7 bases, in that order; junction bases with no gene match: 8. CDR3 region: CATSRKAGGQNEQFF. The CDR3 region has the DNA TGTGCCACCAGTCGGAAAGCGGGAGGGCAAAATGAGCAGTTCTTC.

The J gene is TRBJ2-3, the V gene TRBV13, with TRBD1 matching over 7 bases. Per germline, CDR1 PRHDT and CDR2 FYEKMQ (reference sequence). There are 16 residues in the CDR3. Losses at the gene ends were 5 bases for V and 0 bases for J; bases not matched to a gene: 8. CDR3: CASSRLGGPSTDTQYF. The CDR3 region has the DNA TGTGCCAGCAGCCGCTTAGGGGGCCCTAGCACAGATACGCAGTATTTT.

The gene calls are TRBV3-1 (or the pseudogene TRBV3-2) and TRBJ1-2; no firm D call. Trimming took 0 bases from V and 9 from J, leaving 8 bases between them. CDR3 length: 12 amino acids. The germline V gene has CDR1 LGHDT and CDR2 YNNKEL (reference sequence). CDR3 amino acids: CASSQDPVRYTF. CDR3 bases: TGTGCCAGCAGCCAAGATCCAGTTCGCTACACCTTC.

This chain uses TRBV19 with TRBJ1-1, with D possibly TRBD1 on 5 matching bases. The V end lost 7 bases, the J end lost 1 base, and 19 bases lay between the germline ends. The CDR3 covers 16 residues. Germline CDR1 and CDR2: LNHDA and SQIVND (reference sequence). The CDR3 DNA follows: TGTGCCAGTACCCCACGGGGGGGATGGGCGAACACTGAAGCTTTCTTT. Translation: CASTPRGGWANTEAFF. Drawing the rest from reference TRBV19 and TRBJ1-1, the complete variable domain is DGGITQSPKYLFRKEGQNVTLSCEQNLNHDAMYWYRQDPGQGLRLIYYSQIVNDFQKGDIAEGYSVSREKKESFPLTVTSAQKNPTAFYLCASTPRGGWANTEAFFGQGTRLTVV.